The entry below describes one T cell receptor beta chain. What it recognizes is unknown. The sample belongs to a study of T cells in Graves' hyperthyroidism and ophthalmopathy. Study conclusions and caveats: Clonotypes that were expanded in thyroid above 0.001 mostly appeared in blood too.

This CDR3 comprises 12 residues. Germline V gene lookup returns CDR1 SGHVS and CDR2 FQNEAQ. The TCR beta CDR3 regions underwent amplification using RNA transcripts as the source. With the HTBI primer set, the TCR CDR3 went through a first round of RT-PCR. One entry per CDR3 protein, called by TCRdb with MiXCR from the multiplex PCR reads. Among more than 500,000 distinct CDR3 sequences listed, 40% to 50% were seen once. The sequenced sample consisted of peripheral blood or thyroid tissue (not recorded which). The chain employs TRBV7-8 and TRBJ1-1; a weak D match, TRBD1 (5 bases). The origin of this receptor is an adult woman with Graves' disease, either hyperthyroidism or ophthalmopathy (not recorded which). The CDR3 loop reads CVSHGGTTEAFF. DNA for the CDR3: TGTGTTTCGCACGGGGGGACCACTGAAGCTTTCTTT.